Shown below are 28 T cell receptor beta chains from a single sample sequenced in a study of identifying expanded T cells in peripheral blood. The protocol was immunoSEQ multiplex PCR, while the TCRdb copy is restricted to in-frame clones and leaves out a portion. The sample consists of roughly 100,000 clones, approximately 90% of them appearing once. The material sequenced was blood. The receptors shown here come from a person aged 18 to 75 in good health.

V and J are TRBV7-9 and TRBJ1-1, with D tentatively TRBD1 (5 bases). Germline loops: CDR1 SEHNR, CDR2 FQNEAQ (reference sequence). This CDR3 region has 13 residues. Trimming took 5 bases from V and 4 from J, leaving 11 bases between them. CDR3 DNA sequence: TGTGCCAGCAGCCCCGGGGGGACCACTGAAGCTTTCTTT. It codes for CASSPGGTTEAFF. The whole variable domain, filled in from reference TRBV7-9 and TRBJ1-1, reads DTGVSQNPRHKITKRGQNVTFRCDPISEHNRLYWYRQTLGQGPEFLTYFQNEAQLEKSRLLSDRFSAERPKGSFSTLEIQRTEQGDSAMYLCASSPGGTTEAFFGQGTRLTVV.

V and J are TRBV28 and TRBJ1-2; 10 nucleotides line up with TRBD1. Germline CDR1 reads MDHEN; CDR2 reads SYDVKM. The J segment lost 7 bases and the V segment lost 6 bases, leaving 11 bases of the junction unmatched. The CDR3 runs 15 residues. The CDR3 DNA sequence: TGTGCCAGCAGGGGGACCGGGACAGGGGTCTTTGGCTACACCTTC. Translating gives CASRGTGTGVFGYTF.

V usage is TRBV29-1 and J usage is TRBJ2-7, with 8 bases matching TRBD2. V was pared by 6 bases and J by 7 bases, with 14 bases of the junction left unmatched. The CDR3 length is 14 residues. CDR1 is SQVTM and CDR2 is ANQGSEA in the germline V gene. Here the CDR3 reads CSVTSGTSLREQYF. The CDR3, as DNA: TGCAGCGTAACTTCCGGGACTAGTCTTCGGGAGCAGTACTTC.

The chain employs TRBV4-3 and TRBJ1-1; 10 bases are shared with TRBD1. This CDR3 contains 15 residues. Germline CDR1 LGHNA, CDR2 YSLEER. Losses at the gene ends were 1 base for V and 6 bases for J; bases not matched to a gene: 5. CDR3 bases: TGCGCCAGCAGCCAAGTGAGGGACAGGGGTCCTGAAGCTTTCTTT. It is translated as CASSQVRDRGPEAFF.

The rearrangement joins TRBV29-1 to TRBJ1-2; D is possibly TRBD1 (6 bases). In germline, CDR1 is SQVTM, CDR2 ANQGSEA. V dropped 0 bases and J dropped 4 bases, with 15 bases sitting between them. The CDR3 totals 15 residues. CDR3 amino acids: CSVEDATTGSYGYTF. CDR3 nucleotide sequence: TGCAGCGTTGAAGATGCCACGACAGGATCCTATGGCTACACCTTC.

In DNA form, the CDR3 reads TGTGCCAGCAGTGATTGGGGAGACGAGCAGTACTTC. Translating it yields CASSDWGDEQYF. The V gene is TRBV6-5, the J gene TRBJ2-7; perhaps TRBD2 as D (5 bases). The CDR3 consists of 12 residues. V gave up 5 bases and J gave up 5 bases, with 10 bases separating them. Germline lookup yields CDR1 MNHEY and CDR2 SVGAGI.

In its sample, this clone was seen once. Additional DNA sequences in this sample encode the identical CDR3. The rearrangement uses TRBV19 and TRBJ1-5; D is uncertain. CDR1 and CDR2 (germline): LNHDA, SQIVND (reference sequence). With 8 bases removed from V and 7 bases from J, the gap between germline ends came to 15 bases. The CDR3 is made up of 13 amino acids. Here the CDR3 reads CASSGRSTQPQHF. DNA for the CDR3: TGTGCCAGTTCCGGCCGAAGCACCCAGCCCCAGCATTTT.

V gene TRBV10-3 combines with J gene TRBJ1-3; the D is unclear. Germline assignment: CDR1 ENHRY and CDR2 SYGVKD. The CDR3 spans 16 residues. Deletions cut 0 bases from V and 0 bases from J, with 9 bases between. The CDR3 protein is CAISESRSPSGNTIYF. The CDR3 DNA follows: TGTGCCATCAGTGAGTCAAGGTCACCCTCTGGAAACACCATATATTTT.

J is TRBJ1-1 and V is TRBV12-5, with D tentatively TRBD1 (6 bases). Germline CDR1 reads LGHNT; CDR2 reads FRNRAP. The CDR3 is 15 residues long. V was shortened by 0 bases and J by 4 bases, with 12 bases between the two germline ends. The CDR3 sequence: CASGLVRGGVTEAFF. CDR3 bases: TGTGCTAGTGGTTTGGTACGAGGGGGAGTCACTGAAGCTTTCTTT.

The chain employs TRBV15 and TRBJ2-5, with unresolved D. V was cut by 6 bases and J by 4 bases, with 9 bases left in between. Per germline, CDR1 LNHNV and CDR2 YYDKDF (reference sequence). There are 12 residues in the CDR3. The CDR3 sequence is CATREVGETQYF. CDR3 DNA sequence: TGTGCCACCAGAGAGGTGGGAGAGACCCAGTACTTC.

The V and J genes are TRBV6-6 and TRBJ1-1; D ambiguous. Germline V CDR1 and CDR2: MNHNY, SVGAGI (reference sequence). CDR3 size: 14 residues. The V and J ends lost 7 bases and 0 bases respectively, with 12 bases between them. CDR3 in amino acids: CASKRVQVNTEAFF. As DNA, the CDR3 is TGTGCCAGCAAAAGGGTTCAGGTGAACACTGAAGCTTTCTTT.

This chain joins TRBV7-9 and TRBJ2-7; 9 bases fit TRBD1. The CDR3 extends over 15 amino acids. Germline trimming cut 5 bases from V and 0 bases from J; bases unmatched to any gene: 5. Germline CDR1 is SEHNR and CDR2 is FQNEAQ (reference sequence). This CDR3 is CASSPGQGTSYEQYF. As DNA, the CDR3 is TGTGCCAGCAGCCCCGGACAGGGGACCTCCTACGAGCAGTACTTC.

Only one count was recorded for this clone. The gene calls are TRBV10-1 and TRBJ2-3; no firm D call. This CDR3 contains 13 residues. Between the trimmed V and J ends, which lost 2 bases and 0 bases, there was a span of 3 bases. Germline V gene lookup returns CDR1 WNHNN and CDR2 SYGVQD (reference sequence). The CDR3 sequence is CASSEASTDTQYF. Written as DNA, the CDR3 is TGCGCCAGCAGTGAGGCTAGCACAGATACGCAGTATTTT.

The chain has TRBV5-1 and TRBJ2-7; possibly TRBD1 or TRBD2 for D (5 bases each). The germline V gene encodes CDR1 SGHRS and CDR2 YFSETQ. This CDR3 comprises 17 residues. V lost 4 bases to trimming and J lost 0 bases, with 20 bases between them. The CDR3 is CASSVDSGTLSSYEQYF. The CDR3 nucleotides are TGCGCCAGCAGCGTCGATTCCGGGACCCTGAGCTCCTACGAGCAGTACTTC.

The V and J genes are TRBV12-2 and TRBJ1-5. TRBV12-2 is a listed pseudogene. This CDR3 region has 10 residues. DNA for the CDR3: TGTGCAAGTCGAGTTTTGACCCAGCATTTT. This encodes CASRVLTQHF.

This chain joins TRBV6-5 and TRBJ2-2; TRBD1 aligns across 10 bases. The CDR3 spans 14 residues. V shed 6 bases and J 4 bases; nucleotides not matched to a gene: 2. Germline V CDR1 and CDR2: MNHEY, SVGAGI. The CDR3 nucleotides read TGTGCCAGCAGACGGGACAGGGGCACCGGGGAGCTGTTTTTT. Protein product: CASRRDRGTGELFF.

The genes are TRBV5-4 and TRBJ2-7, with D possibly matching TRBD2 (7 bases). The CDR3 loop spans 13 amino acids. The germline gives CDR1 SGHNT, CDR2 YYREEE (reference sequence). V dropped 4 bases and J dropped 2 bases, with 10 bases sitting between them. CDR3: CASSGGATYEQYF. The CDR3 nucleotides are TGTGCCAGCAGCGGGGGGGCTACCTACGAGCAGTACTTC.

The chain couples TRBV7-2 to TRBJ2-3; 7 bases are shared with TRBD1. The CDR3 totals 16 residues. Germline CDR1 SGHTA, CDR2 FQGNSA. J lost 2 bases, V lost 2 bases, and 7 bases had no gene match. CDR3 residues: CASSLQAGGITDTQYF. DNA of the CDR3: TGTGCCAGCAGCTTACAGGCAGGGGGAATCACAGATACGCAGTATTTT.

The chain uses TRBV20-1 and TRBJ2-5; D remains ambiguous. Per germline, CDR1 DFQATT and CDR2 SNEGSKA (reference sequence). V dropped 6 bases and J dropped 5 bases, with 10 bases sitting between them. This CDR3 region has 11 residues. CDR3 in DNA: TGCAGTGCCCCCAGTAGGGAGACCCAGTACTTC. As protein: CSAPSRETQYF.

V gene TRBV4-1 combines with J gene TRBJ2-7; D unclear. V dropped 1 base and J dropped 0 bases, with 10 bases sitting between them. Looked up from germline, CDR1 is MGHRA and CDR2 is YSYEKL. The CDR3 length is 15 residues. The CDR3 protein is CASSQGGAPSYEQYF. The CDR3 DNA follows: TGCGCCAGCAGCCAAGGCGGCGCACCCTCCTACGAGCAGTACTTC.

The genes are TRBV11-2 and TRBJ2-1, with 7 bases aligning to TRBD1. Germline V gives CDR1 SGHAT, CDR2 FQNNGV. The CDR3 runs 14 residues. With V trimmed by 4 bases and J by 7 bases, 7 bases remained unmatched. CDR3 nucleotide sequence: TGTGCCAGCAGCTCCCTACAGGGGAAGAATGAGCAGTTCTTC. Protein: CASSSLQGKNEQFF. Together with reference TRBV11-2 and TRBJ2-1, the CDR3 gives the full variable domain: EAGVAQSPRYKIIEKRQSVAFWCNPISGHATLYWYQQILGQGPKLLIQFQNNGVVDDSQLPKDRFSAERLKGVDSTLKIQPAKLEDSAVYLCASSSLQGKNEQFFGPGTRLTVL.

The genes are TRBV2 and TRBJ2-1; D perhaps matches TRBD2 (5 bases). CDR1 SNHLY and CDR2 FYNNEI come from the germline V gene. Trimming stripped 5 bases from V and 8 bases from J, with 7 bases between. CDR3 length equals 11 residues. The CDR3: CASSLGDEQFF. The CDR3 coding sequence is TGTGCCAGCAGTTTGGGAGATGAGCAGTTCTTC. Complete variable domain (other parts from reference TRBV2 and TRBJ2-1): EPEVTQTPSHQVTQMGQEVILRCVPISNHLYFYWYRQILGQKVEFLVSFYNNEISEKSEIFDDQFSVERPDGSNFTLKIRSTKLEDSAMYFCASSLGDEQFFGPGTRLTVL.

This rearrangement joins TRBV4-3 to TRBJ2-2, with no clear D. Germline CDR1 and CDR2: LGHNA and YSLEER. V was pared by 3 bases and J by 3 bases, with 11 bases between. The CDR3 has 15 amino acids. CDR3 sequence reads: CASSHAEWDTGELFF. DNA for the CDR3: TGCGCCAGCAGCCACGCCGAATGGGACACCGGGGAGCTGTTTTTT.

This chain connects TRBV28 to TRBJ2-7; D possibly corresponds to TRBD2 (5 bases). V was cut by 4 bases and J by 4 bases, with 8 bases left in between. CDR1 is MDHEN and CDR2 is SYDVKM in the germline V gene. CDR3 length: 12 amino acids. The CDR3 reads CASSSDSYEQYF. The CDR3 nucleotides read TGTGCCAGCAGTTCGGACTCGTACGAGCAGTACTTC.

The sample holds one count of this clone. The CDR3 region is CASSEGLAAKQFF. The DNA of the CDR3 is TGTGCCAGCAGTGAGGGACTAGCGGCTAAACAGTTCTTC. The rearrangement joins TRBV6-1 to TRBJ2-1, with 11 bases that match TRBD2. CDR1 MNHNS and CDR2 SASEGT come from the germline V gene. V shed 3 bases and J 13 bases; nucleotides not matched to a gene: 5. The CDR3 consists of 13 residues.

This clone was recorded only once. V gene TRBV27 combines with J gene TRBJ2-7; 7 nucleotides match TRBD1. The CDR3 totals 16 residues. Germline CDR1 is MNHEY and CDR2 is SMNVEV (reference sequence). J gave up 6 bases and V 3 bases, and 14 bases lay outside the gene matches. The CDR3 reads CASSFDRGGEGAEQYF. The CDR3 nucleotides are TGTGCCAGCAGTTTTGACCGAGGGGGCGAAGGGGCCGAGCAGTACTTC.

The chain uses TRBV7-2 and TRBJ2-6; D might be TRBD1 (6 bases). This CDR3 region has 17 residues. Germline loops: CDR1 SGHTA, CDR2 FQGNSA. V lost 5 bases, J lost 5 bases, and 19 bases lay in between. CDR3 sequence: CASSQRQASFRANVLTF. DNA of the CDR3: TGTGCCAGCAGCCAGAGACAGGCCTCCTTTAGGGCCAACGTCCTGACTTTC.

The chain links TRBV10-3 to TRBJ2-2; 7 bases agree with TRBD2. Trimming cost V 3 bases and J 1 base; bases outside gene matches: 5. The CDR3 is made up of 16 amino acids. Germline V CDR1 and CDR2: ENHRY, SYGVKD. The CDR3 DNA reads as TGTGCCATCAGTGATTTGGGGACTAAGAACACCGGGGAGCTGTTTTTT. Residues: CAISDLGTKNTGELFF.